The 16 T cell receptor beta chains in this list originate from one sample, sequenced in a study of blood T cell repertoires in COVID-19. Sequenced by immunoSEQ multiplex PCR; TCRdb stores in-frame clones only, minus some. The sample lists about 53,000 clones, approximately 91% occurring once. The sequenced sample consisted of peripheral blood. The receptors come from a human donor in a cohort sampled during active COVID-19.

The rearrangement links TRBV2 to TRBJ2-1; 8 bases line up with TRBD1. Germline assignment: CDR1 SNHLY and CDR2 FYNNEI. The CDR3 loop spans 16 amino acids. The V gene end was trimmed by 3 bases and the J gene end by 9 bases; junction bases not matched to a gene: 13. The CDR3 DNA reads TGTGCCAGCAGTGAGTACAGGGGACCCACAGGGGGTGAGCAGTTCTTC. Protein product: CASSEYRGPTGGEQFF.

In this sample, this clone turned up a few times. CDR3 in DNA: TGTGCCAGCAGCTCCCAGGGGGGAGGCACAGATACGCAGTATTTT. The encoded protein is CASSSQGGGTDTQYF. The chain employs TRBV11-2 and TRBJ2-3; D is possibly TRBD1 (7 bases). Germline CDR1 is SGHAT and CDR2 is FQNNGV. This CDR3 is built from 15 residues. With 4 bases removed from V and 1 base from J, the gap between germline ends came to 12 bases.

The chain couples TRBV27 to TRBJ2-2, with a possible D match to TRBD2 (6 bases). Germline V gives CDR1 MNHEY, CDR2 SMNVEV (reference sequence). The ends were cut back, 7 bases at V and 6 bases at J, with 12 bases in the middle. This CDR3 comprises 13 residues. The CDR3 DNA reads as TGTGCCAGCACAAATTGGAGGGCCGGGGAGCTGTTTTTT. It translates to CASTNWRAGELFF.

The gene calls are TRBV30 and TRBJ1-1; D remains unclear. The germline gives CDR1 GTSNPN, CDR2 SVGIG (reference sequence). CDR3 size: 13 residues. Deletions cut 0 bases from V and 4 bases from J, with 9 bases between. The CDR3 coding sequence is TGTGCCTGGAGTGTACATGGCGGCACTGAAGCTTTCTTT. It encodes CAWSVHGGTEAFF.

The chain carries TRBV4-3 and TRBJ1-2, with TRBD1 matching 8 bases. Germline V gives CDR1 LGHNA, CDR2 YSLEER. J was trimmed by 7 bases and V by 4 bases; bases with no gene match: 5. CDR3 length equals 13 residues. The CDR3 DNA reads TGCGCCAGCAGCCTCCAGGGGGCCGCTGGCTACACCTTC. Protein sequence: CASSLQGAAGYTF.

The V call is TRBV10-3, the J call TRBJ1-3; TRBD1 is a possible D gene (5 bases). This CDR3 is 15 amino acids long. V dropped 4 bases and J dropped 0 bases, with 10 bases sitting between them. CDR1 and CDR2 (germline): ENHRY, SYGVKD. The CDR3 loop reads CAISGGALSGNTIYF. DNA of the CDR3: TGTGCCATCAGTGGCGGGGCCCTCTCTGGAAACACCATATATTTT.

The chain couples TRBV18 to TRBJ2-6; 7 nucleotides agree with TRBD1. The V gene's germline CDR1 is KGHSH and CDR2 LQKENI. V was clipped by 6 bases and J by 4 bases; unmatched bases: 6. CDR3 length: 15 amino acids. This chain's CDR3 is CASSPTGPGANVLTF. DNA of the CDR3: TGTGCCAGCTCGCCGACAGGGCCCGGGGCCAACGTCCTGACTTTC. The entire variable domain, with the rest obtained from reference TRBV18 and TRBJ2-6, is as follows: NAGVMQNPRHLVRRRGQEARLRCSPMKGHSHVYWYRQLPEEGLKFMVYLQKENIIDESGMPKERFSAEFPKEGPSILRIQQVVRGDSAAYFCASSPTGPGANVLTFGAGSRLTVL.

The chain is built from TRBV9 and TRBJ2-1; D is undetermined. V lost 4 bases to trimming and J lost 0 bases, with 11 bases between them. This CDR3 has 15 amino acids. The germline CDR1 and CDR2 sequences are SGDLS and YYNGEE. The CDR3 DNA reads TGTGCCAGCAGCCCCCGGGTGAGCTCCTACAATGAGCAGTTCTTC. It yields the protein CASSPRVSSYNEQFF.

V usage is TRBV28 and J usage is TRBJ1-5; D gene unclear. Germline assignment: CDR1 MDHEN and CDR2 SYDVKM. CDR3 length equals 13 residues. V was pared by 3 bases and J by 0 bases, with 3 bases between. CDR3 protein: CASSFLSNQPQHF. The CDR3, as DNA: TGTGCCAGCAGTTTTCTTAGCAATCAGCCCCAGCATTTT.

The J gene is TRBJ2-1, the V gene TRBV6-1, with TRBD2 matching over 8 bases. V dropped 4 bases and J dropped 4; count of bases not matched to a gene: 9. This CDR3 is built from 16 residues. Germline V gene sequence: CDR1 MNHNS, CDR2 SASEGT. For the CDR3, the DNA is TGTGCCAGCAGTGGGACCGCAGCGGGAGAGTACAATGAGCAGTTCTTC. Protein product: CASSGTAAGEYNEQFF.

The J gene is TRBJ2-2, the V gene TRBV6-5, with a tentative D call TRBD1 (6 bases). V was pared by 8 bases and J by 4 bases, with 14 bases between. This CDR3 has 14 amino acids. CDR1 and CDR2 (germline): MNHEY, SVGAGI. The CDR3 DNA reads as TGTGCCAGCGCTCAGCAGGGGCCCACCGGGGAGCTGTTTTTT. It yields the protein CASAQQGPTGELFF.

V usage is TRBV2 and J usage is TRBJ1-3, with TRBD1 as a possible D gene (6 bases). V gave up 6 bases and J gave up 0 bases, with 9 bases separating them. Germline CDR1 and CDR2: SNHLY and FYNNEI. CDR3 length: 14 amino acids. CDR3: CASRDSYSGNTIYF. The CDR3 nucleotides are TGTGCCAGCAGGGACAGCTACTCTGGAAACACCATATATTTT.

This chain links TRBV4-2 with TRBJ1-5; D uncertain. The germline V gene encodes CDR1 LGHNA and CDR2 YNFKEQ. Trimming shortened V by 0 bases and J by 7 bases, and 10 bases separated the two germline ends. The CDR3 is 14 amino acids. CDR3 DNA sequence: TGTGCCAGCAGCCAAGAACGGGGAGGACAGCCCCAGCATTTT. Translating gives CASSQERGGQPQHF.

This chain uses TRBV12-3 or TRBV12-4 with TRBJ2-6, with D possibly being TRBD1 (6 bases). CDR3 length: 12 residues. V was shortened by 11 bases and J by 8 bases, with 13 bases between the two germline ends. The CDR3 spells CAAQGSPNVLTF. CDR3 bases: TGTGCCGCCCAGGGGAGTCCCAACGTCCTGACTTTC.

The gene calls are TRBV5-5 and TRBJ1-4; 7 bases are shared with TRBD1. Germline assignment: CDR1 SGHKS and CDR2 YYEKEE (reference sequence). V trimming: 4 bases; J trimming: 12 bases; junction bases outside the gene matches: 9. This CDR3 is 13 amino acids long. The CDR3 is CASSPSADRELFF. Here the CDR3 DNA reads TGTGCCAGCAGCCCATCGGCCGACAGGGAACTGTTTTTT. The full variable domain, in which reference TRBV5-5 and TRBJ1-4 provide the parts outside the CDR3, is DAGVTQSPTHLIKTRGQQVTLRCSPISGHKSVSWYQQVLGQGPQFIFQYYEKEERGRGNFPDRFSARQFPNYSSELNVNALLLGDSALYLCASSPSADRELFFGSGTQLSVL.

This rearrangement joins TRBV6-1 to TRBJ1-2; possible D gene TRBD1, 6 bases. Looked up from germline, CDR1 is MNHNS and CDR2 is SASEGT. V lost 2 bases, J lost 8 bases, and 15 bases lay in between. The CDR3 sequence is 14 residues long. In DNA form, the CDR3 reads TGTGCCAGCAGTGAACTCGAGGGCGGGGGCGGCTACACCTTC. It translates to CASSELEGGGGYTF.